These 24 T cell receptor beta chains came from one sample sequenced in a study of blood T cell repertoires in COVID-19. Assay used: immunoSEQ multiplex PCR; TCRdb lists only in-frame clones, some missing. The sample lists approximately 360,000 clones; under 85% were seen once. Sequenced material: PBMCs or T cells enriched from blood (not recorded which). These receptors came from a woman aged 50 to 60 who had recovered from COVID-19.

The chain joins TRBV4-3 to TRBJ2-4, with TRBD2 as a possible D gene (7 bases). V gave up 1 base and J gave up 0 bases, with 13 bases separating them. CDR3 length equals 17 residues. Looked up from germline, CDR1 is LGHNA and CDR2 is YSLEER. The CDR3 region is CASSQVVGGGAKNIQYF. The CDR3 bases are TGCGCCAGCAGCCAAGTCGTGGGAGGGGGAGCCAAAAACATTCAGTACTTC.

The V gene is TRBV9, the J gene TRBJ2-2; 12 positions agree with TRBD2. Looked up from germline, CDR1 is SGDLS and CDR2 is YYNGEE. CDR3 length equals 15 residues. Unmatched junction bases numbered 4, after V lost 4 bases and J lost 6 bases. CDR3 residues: CASSPSSGRAGELFF. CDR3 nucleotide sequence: TGTGCCAGCAGCCCGTCTAGCGGGAGGGCCGGGGAGCTGTTTTTT.

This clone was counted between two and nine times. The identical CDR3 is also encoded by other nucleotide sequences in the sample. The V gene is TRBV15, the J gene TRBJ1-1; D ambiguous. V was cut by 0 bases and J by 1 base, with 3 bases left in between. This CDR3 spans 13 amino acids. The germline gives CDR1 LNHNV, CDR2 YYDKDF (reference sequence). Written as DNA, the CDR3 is TGTGCCACCAGCAGAGATCGGAACACTGAAGCTTTCTTT. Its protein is CATSRDRNTEAFF.

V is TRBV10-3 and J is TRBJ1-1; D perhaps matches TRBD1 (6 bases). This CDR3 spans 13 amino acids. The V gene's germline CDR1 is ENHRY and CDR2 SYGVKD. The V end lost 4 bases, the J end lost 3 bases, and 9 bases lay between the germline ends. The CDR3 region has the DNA TGTGCCATCAGTGGACAGGCCTACACTGAAGCTTTCTTT. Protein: CAISGQAYTEAFF.

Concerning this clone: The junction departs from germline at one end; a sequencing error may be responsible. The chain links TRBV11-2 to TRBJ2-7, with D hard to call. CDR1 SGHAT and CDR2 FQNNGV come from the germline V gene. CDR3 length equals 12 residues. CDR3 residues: CASSLGVYGQYF. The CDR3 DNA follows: TGTGCCAGCAGCTTAGGCGTTTACGGGCAGTACTTC.

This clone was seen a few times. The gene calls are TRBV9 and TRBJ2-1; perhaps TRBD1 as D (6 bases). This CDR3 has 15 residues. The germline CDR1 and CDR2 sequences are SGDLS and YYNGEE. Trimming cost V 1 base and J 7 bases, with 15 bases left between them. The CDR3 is CASSVKQGGGNEQFF. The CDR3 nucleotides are TGTGCCAGCAGCGTAAAACAGGGTGGGGGTAATGAGCAGTTCTTC.

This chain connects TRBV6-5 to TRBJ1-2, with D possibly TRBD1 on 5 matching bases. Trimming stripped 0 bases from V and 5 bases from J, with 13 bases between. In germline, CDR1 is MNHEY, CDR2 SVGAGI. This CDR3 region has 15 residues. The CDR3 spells CASSYSPGGGYGYTF. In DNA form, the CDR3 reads TGTGCCAGCAGTTACTCGCCGGGGGGGGGTTATGGCTACACCTTC.

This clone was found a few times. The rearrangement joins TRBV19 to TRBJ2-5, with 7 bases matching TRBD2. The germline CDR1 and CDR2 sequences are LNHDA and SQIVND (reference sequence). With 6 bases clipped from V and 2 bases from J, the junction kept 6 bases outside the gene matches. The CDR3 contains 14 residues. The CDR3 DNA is TGTGCCAGTAGCCAAAGCGGGATTCAAGAGACCCAGTACTTC. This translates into CASSQSGIQETQYF.

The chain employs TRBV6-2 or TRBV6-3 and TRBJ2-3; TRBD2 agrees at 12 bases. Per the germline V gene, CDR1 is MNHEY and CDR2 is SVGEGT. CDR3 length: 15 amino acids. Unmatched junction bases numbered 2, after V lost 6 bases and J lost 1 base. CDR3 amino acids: CASSRLAGGTDTQYF. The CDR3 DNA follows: TGTGCCAGCAGCCGACTAGCGGGGGGCACAGATACGCAGTATTTT.

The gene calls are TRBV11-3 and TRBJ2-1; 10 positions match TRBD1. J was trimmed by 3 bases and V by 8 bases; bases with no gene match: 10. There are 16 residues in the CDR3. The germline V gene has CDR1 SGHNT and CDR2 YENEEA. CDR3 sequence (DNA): TGTGCCAGCTCGGGACAGGGGTCTTGGTACTACAATGAGCAGTTCTTC. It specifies CASSGQGSWYYNEQFF.

This chain's CDR3 is CASSQGFPGTEAFF. CDR3 bases: TGTGCCAGCAGTCAGGGCTTCCCGGGCACTGAAGCTTTCTTT. The V and J genes are TRBV4-2 and TRBJ1-1, with D tentatively TRBD1 (5 bases). V was pared by 6 bases and J by 4 bases, with 15 bases between. Germline lookup yields CDR1 LGHNA and CDR2 YNFKEQ. This CDR3 is built from 14 residues.

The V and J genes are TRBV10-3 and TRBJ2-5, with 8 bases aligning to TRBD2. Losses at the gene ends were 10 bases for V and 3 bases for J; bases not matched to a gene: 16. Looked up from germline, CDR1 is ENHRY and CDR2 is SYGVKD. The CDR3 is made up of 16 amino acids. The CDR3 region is CATNSRASREEETQYF. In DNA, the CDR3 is TGTGCCACTAACTCTAGGGCGTCGCGGGAGGAAGAGACCCAGTACTTC.

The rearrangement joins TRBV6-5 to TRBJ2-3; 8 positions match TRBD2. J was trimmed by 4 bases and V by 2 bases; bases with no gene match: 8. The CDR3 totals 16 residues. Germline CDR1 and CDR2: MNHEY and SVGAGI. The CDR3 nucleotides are TGTGCCAGCAGTTACAAGCGGGGGAGGAAACCAGATACGCAGTATTTT. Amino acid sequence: CASSYKRGRKPDTQYF.

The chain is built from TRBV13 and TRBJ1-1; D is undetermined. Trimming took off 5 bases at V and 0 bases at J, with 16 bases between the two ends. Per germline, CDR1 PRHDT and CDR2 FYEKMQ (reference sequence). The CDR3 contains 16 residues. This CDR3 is CASSAPGRLMNTEAFF. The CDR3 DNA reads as TGTGCCAGCAGCGCCCCGGGAAGATTAATGAACACTGAAGCTTTCTTT. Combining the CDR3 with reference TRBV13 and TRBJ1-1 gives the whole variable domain AAGVIQSPRHLIKEKRETATLKCYPIPRHDTVYWYQQGPGQDPQFLISFYEKMQSDKGSIPDRFSAQQFSDYHSELNMSSLELGDSALYFCASSAPGRLMNTEAFFGQGTRLTVV.

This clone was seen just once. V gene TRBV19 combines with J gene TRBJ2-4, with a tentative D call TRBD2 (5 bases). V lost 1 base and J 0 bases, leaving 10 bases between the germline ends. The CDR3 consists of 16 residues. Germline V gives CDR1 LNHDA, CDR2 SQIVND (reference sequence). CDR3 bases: TGTGCCAGTAGTATAGGTTTTGGACTAGCCAAAAACATTCAGTACTTC. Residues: CASSIGFGLAKNIQYF.

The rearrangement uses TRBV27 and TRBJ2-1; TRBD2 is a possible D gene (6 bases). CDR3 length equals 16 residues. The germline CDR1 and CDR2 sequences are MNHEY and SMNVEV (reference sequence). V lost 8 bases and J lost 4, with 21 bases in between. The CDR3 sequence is CASDIRGTGGYNEQFF. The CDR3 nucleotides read TGTGCCAGCGACATACGCGGGACGGGCGGGTACAATGAGCAGTTCTTC.

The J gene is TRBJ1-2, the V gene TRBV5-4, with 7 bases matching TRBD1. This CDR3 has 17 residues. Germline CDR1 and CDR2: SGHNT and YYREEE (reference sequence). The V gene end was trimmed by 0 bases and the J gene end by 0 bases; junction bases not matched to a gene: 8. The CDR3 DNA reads TGTGCCAGCAGCTTGGACCTCGGACAGGCAGCTAACTATGGCTACACCTTC. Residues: CASSLDLGQAANYGYTF.

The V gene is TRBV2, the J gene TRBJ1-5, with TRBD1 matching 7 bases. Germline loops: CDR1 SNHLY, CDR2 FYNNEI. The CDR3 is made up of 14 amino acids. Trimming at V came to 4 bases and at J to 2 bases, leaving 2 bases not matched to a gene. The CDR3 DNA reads TGTGCCAGCAGTGTTGGACAGGGCAATCAGCCCCAGCATTTT. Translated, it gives CASSVGQGNQPQHF.

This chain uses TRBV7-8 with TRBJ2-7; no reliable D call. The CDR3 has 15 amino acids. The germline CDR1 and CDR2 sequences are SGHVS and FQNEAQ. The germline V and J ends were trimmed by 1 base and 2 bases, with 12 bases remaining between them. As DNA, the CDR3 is TGTGCCAGCAGCTTAGGATTGCAGACACCCTACGAGCAGTACTTC. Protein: CASSLGLQTPYEQYF.

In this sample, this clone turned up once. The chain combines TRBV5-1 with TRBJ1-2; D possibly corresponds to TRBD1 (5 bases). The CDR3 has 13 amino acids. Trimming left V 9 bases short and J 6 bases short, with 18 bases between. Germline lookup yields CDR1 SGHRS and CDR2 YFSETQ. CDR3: CATGWGGGDGYTF. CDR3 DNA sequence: TGCGCCACCGGATGGGGGGGAGGCGATGGCTACACCTTC.

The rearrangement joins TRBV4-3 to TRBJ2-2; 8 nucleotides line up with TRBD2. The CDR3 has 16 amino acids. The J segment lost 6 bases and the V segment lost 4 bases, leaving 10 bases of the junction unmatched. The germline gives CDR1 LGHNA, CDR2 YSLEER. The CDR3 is CASSRNRGGLSGELFF. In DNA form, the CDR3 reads TGCGCCAGCAGCCGGAACCGCGGGGGGTTGTCCGGGGAGCTGTTTTTT.

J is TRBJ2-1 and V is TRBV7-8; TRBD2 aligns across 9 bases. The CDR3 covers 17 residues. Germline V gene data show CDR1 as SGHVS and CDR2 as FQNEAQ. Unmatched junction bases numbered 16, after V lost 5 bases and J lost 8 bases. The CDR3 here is CASSPRPATSGAYEQFF. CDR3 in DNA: TGTGCCAGCAGCCCCCGTCCGGCGACTAGCGGAGCCTATGAGCAGTTCTTC.

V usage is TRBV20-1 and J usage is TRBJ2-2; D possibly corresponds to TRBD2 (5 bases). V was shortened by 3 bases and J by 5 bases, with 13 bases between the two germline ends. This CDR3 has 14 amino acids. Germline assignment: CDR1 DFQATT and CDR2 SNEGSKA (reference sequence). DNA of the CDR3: TGCAGTGCTAGTGGGCTAGCTGGAACCGGGGAGCTGTTTTTT. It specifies CSASGLAGTGELFF.

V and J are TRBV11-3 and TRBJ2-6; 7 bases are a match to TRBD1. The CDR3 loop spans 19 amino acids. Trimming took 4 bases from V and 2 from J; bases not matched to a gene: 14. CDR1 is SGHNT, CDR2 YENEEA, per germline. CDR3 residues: CASSSTGAGRGTGANVLTF. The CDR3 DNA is TGTGCCAGCAGCTCTACAGGGGCAGGTCGAGGGACTGGGGCCAACGTCCTGACTTTC.